The present T cell receptor beta chain was sequenced within a study of T cell responses to AZD1222 COVID-19 vaccine. Findings and limits, study-wide: Donors in the cohort were predominantly white British and more often female, and clonal diversity was possibly underestimated.

The CDR3 totals 14 residues. Losses at the gene ends were 0 bases for V and 8 bases for J; bases not matched to a gene: 6. The germline gives CDR1 LGHNA, CDR2 YSLEER. For this clone: What it binds is not known.

Assay used: immunoSEQ multiplex PCR; TCRdb lists only in-frame clones, some missing. The sample contains about 140,000 clones, more than 70% of which appear only once. The source of this sequence is an adult who received the AZD1222 COVID-19 vaccine. The rearrangement links TRBV4-3 to TRBJ1-2; 7 nucleotides align to TRBD1. This material consisted of peripheral blood, taken 28 days after the second AZD1222 dose. Here the CDR3 reads CASSQDRGHGGYTF. The CDR3, as DNA: TGCGCCAGCAGCCAAGATAGGGGGCACGGAGGCTACACCTTC.